A single sample is the source of the 29 T cell receptor beta chains below, sequenced in a study of vaccination effects on CD4 cells after COVID-19. These TCRs' antigens remain unknown. TCRdb's table, derived via immunoSEQ multiplex PCR, lists solely in-frame clones and lacks some. The repertoire holds 13,000 to 15,000 clones, with around 82% as singletons. Sequencing in the ViraFEST assay came after antigen-specific CD4+ T cells had been expanded with viral peptide pools, which were used to stimulate PBMC. Following culture for around 10 days, CD4+ T cells were isolated. The infection with SARS-CoV-2 (confirmed by PCR) occurred in this person between March and December 2020. As their vaccination, participants received two doses of either BNT162b2 or mRNA-1273. The material sequenced was CD4+ T cells from PBMCs cultured with SARS-CoV-2 spike peptides, taken after COVID-19 vaccination. Every receptor here comes from a human donor who had a prior SARS-CoV-2 infection.

The chain couples TRBV25-1 to TRBJ2-7, with TRBD2 identical over 11 bases. The CDR3 runs to 15 residues. CDR1 is MGHDK, CDR2 SYGVNS, per germline. With V trimmed by 3 bases and J by 4 bases, 5 bases remained unmatched. CDR3 residues: CASSEAGTSGYEQYF. CDR3 DNA sequence: TGTGCCAGCAGTGAGGCCGGGACTAGCGGTTACGAGCAGTACTTC.

The rearrangement joins TRBV10-2 to TRBJ2-7, with 7 bases lining up with TRBD1. CDR3 length: 14 amino acids. V trimming: 4 bases; J trimming: 0 bases; junction bases outside the gene matches: 3. The V gene's germline CDR1 is WSHSY and CDR2 SAAADI. Written as DNA, the CDR3 is TGCGCCAGCAGTGGGACAGGACGCTCCTACGAGCAGTACTTC. The encoded protein is CASSGTGRSYEQYF.

This clone was seen just once. The chain employs TRBV24-1 and TRBJ2-5; 7 bases map to TRBD1. V dropped 4 bases and J dropped 0; count of bases not matched to a gene: 4. The CDR3 has 15 residues. Germline-derived CDR1 and CDR2 are KGHDR and SFDVKD. The chain's CDR3 is CATSDPGTDQETQYF. The CDR3 DNA follows: TGTGCCACCAGTGACCCCGGGACAGACCAAGAGACCCAGTACTTC.

This chain joins TRBV27 and TRBJ2-7; D remains unclear. The CDR3 is 14 residues long. Germline CDR1 and CDR2: MNHEY and SMNVEV (reference sequence). Trimming shortened V by 6 bases and J by 3 bases, and 15 bases separated the two germline ends. Written as DNA, the CDR3 is TGTGCCAGCAGCGTACAATGGACGGGCTACGAGCAGTACTTC. It codes for CASSVQWTGYEQYF.

Notes on this clone: Its ends do not fully match the called genes, so a read error is possible. The gene calls are TRBV6-1 and TRBJ1-1, with TRBD1 identical over 8 bases. This CDR3 is 15 amino acids long. Germline values: CDR1 MNHNS, CDR2 SASEGT. The CDR3 DNA reads TGTGCCAGCACTGAACTCGGACAGGGAAATACTGAAGCTTTCTTT. As protein: CASTELGQGNTEAFF.

This clone was seen only a few times. V gene TRBV4-3 combines with J gene TRBJ2-7; TRBD2 matches 8 bases. V trimming: 1 base; J trimming: 3 bases; junction bases outside the gene matches: 2. This CDR3 has 14 residues. Germline V lookup: CDR1 LGHNA, CDR2 YSLEER. The CDR3 DNA is TGCGCCAGCAGCCAAGTTCTAGCGGGCTACGAGCAGTACTTC. Amino acid sequence: CASSQVLAGYEQYF.

V is TRBV2 and J is TRBJ1-6; possibly TRBD1 for D (6 bases). This CDR3 region has 15 residues. Germline CDR1 reads SNHLY; CDR2 reads FYNNEI. The V end lost 1 base, the J end lost 4 bases, and 8 bases lay between the germline ends. The CDR3 here is CASSEETGYNSPLHF. DNA of the CDR3: TGTGCCAGCAGTGAAGAGACAGGTTATAATTCACCCCTCCACTTT.

This rearrangement joins TRBV5-5 to TRBJ1-2; D remains ambiguous. Per the germline V gene, CDR1 is SGHKS and CDR2 is YYEKEE (reference sequence). V lost 1 base and J 2 bases, leaving 6 bases between the germline ends. The CDR3 consists of 13 residues. The CDR3 DNA sequence: TGTGCCAGCAGCTTGATCGAAAACTATGGCTACACCTTC. This codes for CASSLIENYGYTF.

This clone appeared a single time. The chain couples TRBV14 to TRBJ1-1; no reliable D call. Germline loops: CDR1 SGHDN, CDR2 FVKESK. This CDR3 region has 13 residues. V was cut by 1 base and J by 6 bases, with 9 bases left in between. The CDR3 here is CASSQVGRAEAFF. DNA for the CDR3: TGTGCCAGCAGCCAAGTAGGGCGAGCTGAAGCTTTCTTT. The variable domain in full, completed from reference TRBV14 and TRBJ1-1, reads EAGVTQFPSHSVIEKGQTVTLRCDPISGHDNLYWYRRVMGKEIKFLLHFVKESKQDESGMPNNRFLAERTGGTYSTLKVQPAELEDSGVYFCASSQVGRAEAFFGQGTRLTVV.

The rearrangement links TRBV19 to TRBJ1-1, with 7 nucleotides matching TRBD1. The V segment lost 4 bases and the J segment 1 base; nucleotides outside the gene matches: 3. Looked up from germline, CDR1 is LNHDA and CDR2 is SQIVND (reference sequence). This CDR3 is built from 14 residues. This CDR3 is CASSTGQANTEAFF. In DNA form, the CDR3 reads TGTGCCAGTAGTACTGGACAGGCGAACACTGAAGCTTTCTTT.

Written as DNA, the CDR3 is TGTGCCAGCTCACAGGGACGTTTATTGAACACTGAAGCTTTCTTT. Translating gives CASSQGRLLNTEAFF. The chain couples TRBV18 to TRBJ1-1; tentative D call: TRBD1 (5 bases). The V gene's germline CDR1 is KGHSH and CDR2 LQKENI. CDR3 length: 15 amino acids. V was trimmed by 4 bases and J by 0 bases, leaving 12 bases between them. Looking up the rest from reference TRBV18 and TRBJ1-1 gives the full variable domain: NAGVMQNPRHLVRRRGQEARLRCSPMKGHSHVYWYRQLPEEGLKFMVYLQKENIIDESGMPKERFSAEFPKEGPSILRIQQVVRGDSAAYFCASSQGRLLNTEAFFGQGTRLTVV.

The table lists this clone with a count of one. The chain uses TRBV5-4 and TRBJ1-2; 10 bases map to TRBD1. CDR3 size: 16 residues. V was clipped by 3 bases and J by 2 bases; unmatched bases: 7. Germline CDR1 reads SGHNT; CDR2 reads YYREEE (reference sequence). This chain's CDR3 is CASSWGPGQGNYGYTF. The CDR3 coding sequence is TGTGCCAGCAGCTGGGGACCGGGACAGGGGAACTATGGCTACACCTTC.

The chain links TRBV7-2 to TRBJ2-5; the D gene could be TRBD1 or TRBD2 (5 bases each). Trimming took 5 bases from V and 2 from J, leaving 12 bases between them. CDR3 length: 14 residues. CDR1 and CDR2 (germline): SGHTA, FQGNSA. The CDR3 sequence: CASSLGTVQETQYF. The CDR3 DNA sequence: TGTGCCAGCAGCCTCGGGACCGTACAAGAGACCCAGTACTTC.

J is TRBJ2-7 and V is TRBV30, with TRBD1 matching over 9 bases. The V gene end was trimmed by 2 bases and the J gene end by 6 bases; junction bases not matched to a gene: 8. Per the germline V gene, CDR1 is GTSNPN and CDR2 is SVGIG (reference sequence). This CDR3 has 14 residues. CDR3 amino acids: CAWSNKDRGGEQYF. As DNA, the CDR3 is TGTGCCTGGAGTAATAAGGACAGGGGTGGCGAGCAGTACTTC.

Regarding this clone: A read error may produce the germline difference seen at one junction end. The J gene is TRBJ2-5, the V gene TRBV7-7; D gene ambiguous. Germline assignment: CDR1 SSHAT and CDR2 FNYEAQ (reference sequence). This CDR3 spans 15 amino acids. Here the CDR3 DNA reads TGTGCTAGCAGCTTACGACTGACTGCCCAAGAGACCCAGTACTTC. It is translated as CASSLRLTAQETQYF.

The chain links TRBV23-1 to TRBJ2-7, with D tentatively TRBD1 (5 bases). TRBV23-1 falls under the ORF class, with uncertain function. CDR3 length equals 20 residues. V was cut by 4 bases and J by 7 bases, with 35 bases left in between. The CDR3 DNA reads as TGCGCCAGCAGTCTCCTCTCGGTCCCCCAGGGTCCTCAGATCCCTGGAGAGCAGTACTTC. Its protein is CASSLLSVPQGPQIPGEQYF.

This clone was counted once. V usage is TRBV5-1 and J usage is TRBJ1-1; 9 nucleotides align to TRBD1. The junction had 10 bases not matched to a gene; V was cut back by 0 bases and J by 4 bases. This CDR3 comprises 17 residues. Germline V gives CDR1 SGHRS, CDR2 YFSETQ. CDR3 coding DNA: TGCGCCAGCAGCTTGGTCCTTGGGGACAGGGTGGGCACTGAAGCTTTCTTT. Encoded protein: CASSLVLGDRVGTEAFF.

This clone was counted once. The chain carries TRBV20-1 and TRBJ2-7, with D hard to call. V lost 3 bases to trimming and J lost 3 bases, with 9 bases between them. Germline V gene lookup returns CDR1 DFQATT and CDR2 SNEGSKA (reference sequence). The CDR3 is made up of 12 amino acids. The CDR3: CSASVQNYEQYF. DNA for the CDR3: TGCAGTGCTAGTGTACAGAACTACGAGCAGTACTTC.

This chain joins TRBV6-4 and TRBJ2-1; 8 bases line up with TRBD2. The germline gives CDR1 MRHNA, CDR2 SNTAGT. Germline trimming cut 4 bases from V and 4 bases from J; bases unmatched to any gene: 6. The CDR3 is 15 residues long. CDR3 in DNA: TGTGCCAGCAGTGCCTCGGCGGGGGGATACAATGAGCAGTTCTTC. Its protein product is CASSASAGGYNEQFF.

In this sample, this clone turned up a few times. The V gene is TRBV7-2, the J gene TRBJ2-1; D tentatively fits TRBD1 or TRBD2 (5 bases each). The V gene lost 8 bases and the J gene lost 2 bases, with 13 bases spanning the gap. Germline V gives CDR1 SGHTA, CDR2 FQGNSA. CDR3 length equals 14 residues. CDR3 sequence: CASRPQGAYNEQFF. The CDR3 DNA sequence: TGTGCCAGCCGACCGCAGGGAGCCTACAATGAGCAGTTCTTC.

The chain recombines TRBV5-6 with TRBJ2-3, with D hard to call. Deletions cut 5 bases from V and 4 bases from J, with 11 bases between. This CDR3 region has 13 residues. Germline V CDR1 and CDR2: SGHDT, YYEEEE. The CDR3 bases are TGTGCCAGCAGTGGGGATGGCGCAGATACGCAGTATTTT. This encodes CASSGDGADTQYF.

CDR3 loop: CASSGRPYGYTF. CDR3 nucleotides: TGCGCCAGCAGTGGCAGACCTTATGGCTACACCTTC. The chain employs TRBV10-1 and TRBJ1-2; D unclear. Germline V gene sequence: CDR1 WNHNN, CDR2 SYGVQD (reference sequence). The CDR3 is 12 residues long. Trimming pared 4 bases from V and 5 bases from J, leaving 8 bases between.

This rearrangement joins TRBV7-9 to TRBJ2-1; D is undetermined. V was cut by 4 bases and J by 0 bases, with 10 bases left in between. The V gene's germline CDR1 is SEHNR and CDR2 FQNEAQ (reference sequence). The CDR3 is made up of 15 amino acids. This chain's CDR3 is CASSSLSASYNEQFF. CDR3 nucleotides: TGTGCCAGCAGCTCACTATCCGCCTCCTACAATGAGCAGTTCTTC.

The chain carries TRBV6-2 or TRBV6-3 and TRBJ2-3, with D possibly being TRBD2 (5 bases). CDR1 is MNHEY and CDR2 is SVGEGT in the germline V gene. This CDR3 is 15 amino acids long. Trimming stripped 4 bases from V and 4 bases from J, with 15 bases between. The CDR3 nucleotides read TGTGCCAGCAGTTCCGTACTAGGGTGGGCAGATACGCAGTATTTT. It encodes CASSSVLGWADTQYF.

This clone is a singleton in its sample. V gene TRBV7-3 combines with J gene TRBJ2-1; 7 bases line up with TRBD2. Unmatched junction bases numbered 9, after V lost 1 base and J lost 9 bases. Germline V gene data show CDR1 as SGHTA and CDR2 as FQGTGA. CDR3 size: 15 residues. The DNA of the CDR3 is TGTGCCAGCAGCTTAATCGGGGGGACCCGGGTTGAGCAGTTCTTC. As protein: CASSLIGGTRVEQFF.

This clone was found once. V usage is TRBV19 and J usage is TRBJ1-2; 11 bases are shared with TRBD1. V was clipped by 5 bases and J by 7 bases; unmatched bases: 12. The CDR3 runs 16 residues. Looked up from germline, CDR1 is LNHDA and CDR2 is SQIVND (reference sequence). The CDR3 spells CASSPGTGGKGFGYTF. The CDR3 bases are TGTGCCAGTAGTCCCGGGACAGGGGGTAAAGGTTTTGGCTACACCTTC. Full variable domain (rest looked up from reference TRBV19 and TRBJ1-2): DGGITQSPKYLFRKEGQNVTLSCEQNLNHDAMYWYRQDPGQGLRLIYYSQIVNDFQKGDIAEGYSVSREKKESFPLTVTSAQKNPTAFYLCASSPGTGGKGFGYTFGSGTRLTVV.

J is TRBJ1-2 and V is TRBV7-8; possible D gene TRBD1, 5 bases. Germline V CDR1 and CDR2: SGHVS, FQNEAQ. V gave up 1 base and J gave up 4 bases, with 13 bases separating them. The CDR3 sequence is 15 residues long. As DNA, the CDR3 is TGTGCCAGCAGCTTAGGTCCCGGGGACTTCTATGGCTACACCTTC. Amino acid sequence: CASSLGPGDFYGYTF.

This rearrangement joins TRBV6-5 to TRBJ2-3; D unresolved. CDR1 is MNHEY and CDR2 is SVGAGI in the germline V gene. The CDR3 runs 13 residues. The germline V and J ends were trimmed by 4 bases and 1 base, with 6 bases remaining between them. The CDR3 loop is CASSSDGTDTQYF. CDR3 in DNA: TGTGCCAGCAGTTCCGACGGCACAGATACGCAGTATTTT.

The gene calls are TRBV5-4 and TRBJ2-3; 11 bases agree with TRBD2. CDR1 is SGHNT and CDR2 is YYREEE in the germline V gene (reference sequence). Losses at the gene ends were 5 bases for V and 3 bases for J; bases not matched to a gene: 5. This CDR3 spans 15 amino acids. The CDR3 loop reads CASSKTSGSTDTQYF. DNA of the CDR3: TGTGCCAGCAGTAAAACTAGCGGGAGTACAGATACGCAGTATTTT.